A single sample is the source of the 12 T cell receptor beta chains below, sequenced in a study of T cell responses to AZD1222 COVID-19 vaccine. Repertoires were generated with immunoSEQ multiplex PCR, while TCRdb's copy carries only in-frame clones and drops some. This sample yields 95,000 to 100,000 clones, of which about 89% are seen a single time; about 9.4% belongs to the top ten. Here the sequenced sample was peripheral blood, taken 28 days after the second AZD1222 dose. These receptors came from an adult who received the AZD1222 COVID-19 vaccine.

This rearrangement joins TRBV3-1 (or the pseudogene TRBV3-2) to TRBJ1-4; the D is unclear. CDR1 is LGHDT and CDR2 is YNNKEL in the germline V gene (reference sequence). This CDR3 has 13 amino acids. V dropped 2 bases and J dropped 6 bases, with 7 bases sitting between them. The CDR3 sequence: CASSQREDEKLFF. The CDR3 DNA reads as TGTGCCAGCAGCCAACGGGAAGATGAAAAACTGTTTTTT.

J is TRBJ2-1 and V is TRBV5-1; 11 bases align to TRBD1. The CDR3 loop spans 15 amino acids. V lost 4 bases, J lost 6 bases, and 6 bases stayed unmatched. Germline V CDR1 and CDR2: SGHRS, YFSETQ. CDR3 protein: CASSLGQGVFNEQFF. CDR3 sequence (DNA): TGCGCCAGCAGCCTGGGACAGGGGGTTTTCAATGAGCAGTTCTTC.

The gene calls are TRBV6-5 and TRBJ2-1, with 9 bases identical to TRBD2. CDR3 length equals 14 residues. Germline V lookup: CDR1 MNHEY, CDR2 SVGAGI. With V trimmed by 8 bases and J by 2 bases, 4 bases remained unmatched. CDR3 residues: CASETSGAYNEQFF. DNA for the CDR3: TGTGCCAGCGAGACTAGCGGAGCCTACAATGAGCAGTTCTTC.

The chain carries TRBV29-1 and TRBJ2-1, with 8 bases aligning to TRBD1. Germline-derived CDR1 and CDR2 are SQVTM and ANQGSEA. The CDR3 runs 15 residues. V lost 6 bases, J lost 8 bases, and 15 bases stayed unmatched. The CDR3 sequence: CSVPPPGQGAHEQFF. The CDR3 region has the DNA TGCAGCGTGCCCCCTCCGGGCCAGGGGGCACATGAGCAGTTCTTC.

The genes are TRBV5-6 and TRBJ2-7, with D possibly matching TRBD1 (6 bases). Looked up from germline, CDR1 is SGHDT and CDR2 is YYEEEE. Trimming cost V 3 bases and J 6 bases, with 16 bases left between them. This CDR3 has 14 amino acids. The chain's CDR3 is CASSYQGTRFEQYF. The CDR3 DNA reads as TGTGCCAGCAGCTATCAGGGGACAAGGTTCGAGCAGTACTTC.

The genes are TRBV3-1 (or the pseudogene TRBV3-2) and TRBJ2-2; no clear D. The CDR3 length is 15 residues. The V gene lost 4 bases and the J gene lost 1 base, with 10 bases spanning the gap. The V gene's germline CDR1 is LGHDT and CDR2 YNNKEL (reference sequence). CDR3 nucleotides: TGTGCCAGCAGCCGCCTAGTTATGAACACCGGGGAGCTGTTTTTT. Amino acids: CASSRLVMNTGELFF.

This rearrangement joins TRBV7-6 to TRBJ2-2; D gene unclear. Between the trimmed V and J ends, which lost 1 base and 2 bases, there was a span of 5 bases. CDR3 length: 14 amino acids. Germline values: CDR1 SGHVS, CDR2 FNYEAQ. The CDR3 nucleotides are TGTGCCAGCAGCTTAGGTAGCAACACCGGGGAGCTGTTTTTT. Protein sequence: CASSLGSNTGELFF.

This chain links TRBV12-3 or TRBV12-4 with TRBJ2-7; a possible D gene is TRBD1 (5 bases). Trimming removed 3 bases at V and 6 bases at J, with 9 bases between. CDR3 size: 12 residues. The CDR3: CASSLTATEQYF. DNA of the CDR3: TGTGCCAGCAGTTTGACAGCGACCGAGCAGTACTTC.

The chain joins TRBV30 to TRBJ2-2; D is uncertain. CDR1 and CDR2 from the germline V gene are GTSNPN and SVGIG (reference sequence). Trimming took off 0 bases at V and 5 bases at J, with 7 bases between the two ends. The CDR3 length is 13 residues. CDR3 sequence: CAWSVFSTGELFF. The CDR3 DNA reads TGTGCCTGGAGTGTATTTTCTACCGGGGAGCTGTTTTTT. The complete variable domain, with remaining parts taken from reference TRBV30 and TRBJ2-2, reads SQTIHQWPATLVQPVGSPLSLECTVEGTSNPNLYWYRQAAGRGLQLLFYSVGIGQISSEVPQNLSASRPQDRQFILSSKKLLLSDSGFYLCAWSVFSTGELFFGEGSRLTVL.

This clone was seen only once. The chain carries TRBV7-8 and TRBJ2-7; D call uncertain. The CDR3 extends over 13 amino acids. Germline CDR1 reads SGHVS; CDR2 reads FQNEAQ. The ends were cut back, 5 bases at V and 6 bases at J, with 14 bases in the middle. The CDR3 coding sequence is TGTGCCAGCAGCCAGCACCTCGGTAGCGAGCAGTACTTC. Its translation: CASSQHLGSEQYF.

This chain connects TRBV3-1 (or the pseudogene TRBV3-2) to TRBJ2-5; a weak D match, TRBD2 (6 bases). Germline V gives CDR1 LGHDT, CDR2 YNNKEL (reference sequence). The CDR3 runs to 12 residues. V lost 5 bases and J lost 5, with 9 bases in between. CDR3 nucleotide sequence: TGTGCCAGCAGCATCGCGGGGGAGACCCAGTACTTC. It encodes CASSIAGETQYF.

This clone was found once. The rearrangement links TRBV7-9 to TRBJ1-3; TRBD1 agrees at 8 bases. CDR1 and CDR2 (germline): SEHNR, FQNEAQ (reference sequence). V trimming: 5 bases; J trimming: 4 bases; junction bases outside the gene matches: 7. The length of the CDR3 is 15 residues. The DNA of the CDR3 is TGTGCCAGCAGCATCGGACAGGGCAACGGAAACACCATATATTTT. This gives the protein CASSIGQGNGNTIYF. Using reference TRBV7-9 and TRBJ1-3 for the parts outside the CDR3, the full variable domain is DTGVSQNPRHKITKRGQNVTFRCDPISEHNRLYWYRQTLGQGPEFLTYFQNEAQLEKSRLLSDRFSAERPKGSFSTLEIQRTEQGDSAMYLCASSIGQGNGNTIYFGEGSWLTVV.